This entry describes one TCR beta chain. No antigen is known for it. Time point specified: week 23, last vaccination. What each vaccine dose contained was 300 ug of mutant IDH1 20-mer peptide, accompanied by topical imiquimod. TCRdb keeps only in-frame clones here, not all; method: immunoSEQ multiplex PCR. The table shows about 65,000 clones, with about 88% occurring only once. The entry originates in a study of a mutant IDH1 vaccine in newly diagnosed glioma. Overall study: Patients began vaccination 4-6 weeks after radiotherapy alone, or with temozolomide cycles.

The CDR3 spans 16 residues. Germline CDR1 and CDR2: SGHAT and FQNNGV. V lost 5 bases, J lost 4 bases, and 17 bases lay in between. This chain uses TRBV11-2 with TRBJ2-2; D assignment may be TRBD1 or TRBD2 (6 bases each). Material: PBMCs, obtained from a glioma patient whose treatment included an IDH1 peptide vaccine. This receptor was taken from a man aged 30 to 45 with glioma. The CDR3 reads CASSPPGGPPTGELFF. In DNA, the CDR3 is TGTGCCAGCAGCCCGCCTGGGGGGCCACCCACCGGGGAGCTGTTTTTT.